The clone carrying this T cell receptor beta chain was seen once. Other DNA sequences in this sample translate to the same CDR3. V was pared by 6 bases and J by 6 bases, with 7 bases of the junction left unmatched. In germline, CDR1 is MNHEY, CDR2 SVGEGT. The CDR3 contains 15 residues. The assay was immunoSEQ multiplex PCR, and TCRdb's table has in-frame clones only and misses some. The sample contains 150,000 to 200,000 clones, 80% to 90% of which appear only once. These data come from a study of blood T cell repertoires in COVID-19. V is TRBV6-2 or TRBV6-3 and J is TRBJ2-1, with 11 nucleotides matching TRBD1. The sequence was obtained from a woman between 70 and 85 years old with acute or convalescent COVID-19. What was sequenced was peripheral blood. CDR3 loop: CASSRTGGSLNEQFF. For the CDR3, the DNA is TGTGCCAGCAGCCGGACAGGGGGCTCTCTCAATGAGCAGTTCTTC.